The clone carrying this T cell receptor (beta chain) was found many times. What it recognizes is unknown. The authors prepared the TCRbeta library with unique molecular identifiers. TCRdb re-analysed the PCR reads in MiXCR, keeping a single row per CDR3 protein. The profile shows around 670,000 distinct CDR3 sequences, 13% of them singletons. This specimen belongs to a study of T-cell reconstitution after alpha-beta-depleted transplantation in children. Study-wide findings and caveats: By about two months after transplant, alpha-beta T cells reportedly arose from several hundred graft clones that had expanded.

Losses at the gene ends were 1 base for V and 1 base for J; bases not matched to a gene: 3. CDR3 length: 15 amino acids. Germline CDR1 SEHNR, CDR2 FQNEAQ (reference sequence). The sample was PBMCs, taken before TCRalphabeta/CD19-depleted stem cell transplant. This chain connects TRBV7-9 to TRBJ2-5; 7 nucleotides align to TRBD1. The source is a girl aged 2 to 10 with congenital amegakaryocytic thrombocytopenia, due to receive a stem cell transplant. The CDR3 coding sequence is TGTGCCAGCAGCTTAGTGGGGACAGTCCAAGAGACCCAGTACTTC. Encoded protein: CASSLVGTVQETQYF.